A single sample gave rise to the 30 T cell receptor beta chains below, sequenced in a study of blood T cell repertoires in COVID-19. The method was immunoSEQ multiplex PCR; TCRdb's version includes in-frame clones alone and lacks a portion of them. The table shows 250,000 to 350,000 clones, with around 86% occurring only once. The sequencing input was peripheral blood. These receptors were taken from a woman between 40 and 50 years old who had recovered from COVID-19.

The genes are TRBV5-8 and TRBJ1-1; 8 bases match TRBD1. V shed 4 bases, J shed 0 bases, and the junction held 2 bases outside the gene matches. Germline values: CDR1 SGHTS, CDR2 YDEGEE. CDR3 length: 14 residues. The CDR3 here is CASSTDRVNTEAFF. CDR3 nucleotides: TGTGCCAGCAGCACGGACAGGGTGAACACTGAAGCTTTCTTT.

J is TRBJ2-7 and V is TRBV10-3; the match to TRBD2 covers 13 bases. CDR1 and CDR2 (germline): ENHRY, SYGVKD. The CDR3 spans 15 residues. V trimming: 4 bases; J trimming: 2 bases; junction bases outside the gene matches: 2. The DNA of the CDR3 is TGTGCCATCAGTGCCGGACTAGCGGGGGCCTACGAGCAGTACTTC. It encodes CAISAGLAGAYEQYF.

The V call is TRBV9, the J call TRBJ2-1, with D perhaps TRBD2 (6 bases). The CDR3 covers 14 residues. V lost 2 bases and J lost 5, with 11 bases in between. Per the germline V gene, CDR1 is SGDLS and CDR2 is YYNGEE. The CDR3 reads CASSVGGVNNEQFF. In DNA, the CDR3 is TGTGCCAGCAGCGTGGGGGGAGTAAACAATGAGCAGTTCTTC.

This chain links TRBV5-1 with TRBJ2-1; 13 bases agree with TRBD2. This CDR3 is built from 18 residues. In germline, CDR1 is SGHRS, CDR2 YFSETQ. Trimming at V came to 2 bases and at J to 8 bases, leaving 13 bases not matched to a gene. The CDR3 protein is CASSLFPGLAGRGDEQFF. The DNA of the CDR3 is TGCGCCAGCAGCTTATTTCCGGGACTAGCGGGGAGGGGCGATGAGCAGTTCTTC.

The genes are TRBV14 and TRBJ1-4; possible D gene TRBD1, 5 bases. Germline V lookup: CDR1 SGHDN, CDR2 FVKESK. CDR3 length: 15 amino acids. V lost 5 bases and J 0 bases, leaving 10 bases between the germline ends. CDR3 in amino acids: CASSATEATNEKLFF. CDR3 DNA sequence: TGTGCCAGCAGCGCGACAGAGGCAACTAATGAAAAACTGTTTTTT.

This chain connects TRBV7-2 to TRBJ2-1, with a tentative D call TRBD2 (6 bases). From germline, CDR1 is SGHTA and CDR2 FQGNSA. The CDR3 runs 19 residues. With 6 bases removed from V and 3 bases from J, the gap between germline ends came to 27 bases. For the CDR3, the DNA is TGTGCCAGCAGATCCCCGGGACTCCCGAGTAGCCCCTTCTACAATGAGCAGTTCTTC. Protein product: CASRSPGLPSSPFYNEQFF. The whole variable domain, remainder taken from reference TRBV7-2 and TRBJ2-1, is GAGVSQSPSNKVTEKGKDVELRCDPISGHTALYWYRQSLGQGLEFLIYFQGNSAPDKSGLPSDRFSAERTGGSVSTLTIQRTQQEDSAVYLCASRSPGLPSSPFYNEQFFGPGTRLTVL.

This clone has only one observation. This chain joins TRBV5-4 and TRBJ2-2; 13 nucleotides align to TRBD2. V lost 0 bases to trimming and J lost 4 bases; unmatched junction nucleotides: 3. This CDR3 is built from 17 residues. Germline V gives CDR1 SGHNT, CDR2 YYREEE (reference sequence). The CDR3 loop is CASSLGGLAGPTGELFF. The CDR3, as DNA: TGTGCCAGCAGCTTGGGGGGACTAGCGGGACCCACCGGGGAGCTGTTTTTT.

This chain joins TRBV7-9 and TRBJ2-5, with TRBD1 matching 9 bases. V lost 1 base to trimming and J lost 3 bases; unmatched junction nucleotides: 0. The CDR3 length is 14 residues. Per germline, CDR1 SEHNR and CDR2 FQNEAQ (reference sequence). Here the CDR3 reads CASSLGTGEETQYF. The CDR3 DNA sequence: TGTGCCAGCAGCTTAGGGACAGGGGAAGAGACCCAGTACTTC.

CDR3 protein: CASSWGAGGSLTGELFF. In DNA form, the CDR3 reads TGTGCCAGCAGCTGGGGAGCGGGAGGGTCCTTGACCGGGGAGCTGTTTTTT. V usage is TRBV5-4 and J usage is TRBJ2-2, with 10 bases aligning to TRBD2. Germline-derived CDR1 and CDR2 are SGHNT and YYREEE (reference sequence). The CDR3 is made up of 17 amino acids. V was pared by 3 bases and J by 5 bases, with 10 bases of the junction left unmatched.

This chain joins TRBV7-9 and TRBJ1-4; unclear D gene. The CDR3 is 14 amino acids. Germline CDR1 is SEHNR and CDR2 is FQNEAQ (reference sequence). V was trimmed by 1 base and J by 6 bases, leaving 9 bases between them. The DNA of the CDR3 is TGTGCCAGCAGCTTAGTCGGAGGGCATGAAAAACTGTTTTTT. It encodes CASSLVGGHEKLFF.

V is TRBV30 and J is TRBJ1-3; 8 nucleotides match TRBD1. J gave up 5 bases and V 1 base, and 4 bases lay outside the gene matches. This CDR3 region has 14 residues. Germline CDR1 GTSNPN, CDR2 SVGIG (reference sequence). The CDR3 nucleotides read TGTGCCTGGAGTGCCGGGACAGGCCGAAACACCATATATTTT. Translating gives CAWSAGTGRNTIYF.

The chain uses TRBV7-3 and TRBJ2-3, with a tentative D call TRBD1 (5 bases). Germline loops: CDR1 SGHTA, CDR2 FQGTGA. Trimming took 4 bases from V and 0 from J, leaving 14 bases between them. The CDR3 is 16 residues long. The CDR3 DNA sequence: TGTGCCAGCAGCTCCACAGGTCCCACTAGCACAGATACGCAGTATTTT. The encoded protein is CASSSTGPTSTDTQYF.

The rearrangement links TRBV5-1 to TRBJ2-7; 16 bases fit TRBD2. Germline CDR1 SGHRS, CDR2 YFSETQ. The CDR3 loop spans 19 amino acids. The V and J ends lost 1 base and 2 bases, in that order; junction bases with no gene match: 9. CDR3 amino acids: CASSLTPGLAGGVTYEQYF. The CDR3 nucleotides are TGCGCCAGCAGCTTGACCCCGGGACTAGCGGGAGGGGTAACCTACGAGCAGTACTTC.

The rearrangement uses TRBV9 and TRBJ1-6, with 7 positions matching TRBD1. The germline gives CDR1 SGDLS, CDR2 YYNGEE. With V trimmed by 4 bases and J by 6 bases, 7 bases remained unmatched. This CDR3 has 15 residues. CDR3 loop: CASSPYDRVNSPLHF. The DNA for the CDR3 is TGTGCCAGCAGCCCTTACGACAGGGTTAATTCACCCCTCCACTTT.

CDR3 residues: CASSLALRNSPLHF. The CDR3 nucleotides read TGTGCCAGCAGCTTAGCTCTTCGTAATTCACCCCTCCACTTT. V is TRBV11-2 and J is TRBJ1-6; D unclear. The germline CDR1 and CDR2 sequences are SGHAT and FQNNGV. Trimming cost V 1 base and J 6 bases, with 7 bases left between them. The CDR3 totals 14 residues.

The chain carries TRBV6-6 and TRBJ2-3, with D hard to call. The CDR3 sequence is 13 residues long. The V end was cut by 0 bases, the J end by 4 bases, with 5 bases between. The germline V gene has CDR1 MNHNY and CDR2 SVGAGI (reference sequence). The CDR3 loop is CASSYSRSDTQYF. CDR3 nucleotides: TGTGCCAGCAGTTACTCGAGGTCAGATACGCAGTATTTT.

The V and J genes are TRBV2 and TRBJ2-1; D not certain. Per the germline V gene, CDR1 is SNHLY and CDR2 is FYNNEI. Trimming stripped 6 bases from V and 5 bases from J, with 14 bases between. The CDR3 runs to 14 residues. The CDR3 nucleotides are TGTGCCAGCAGGACCTCTCGTGGAGACAATGAGCAGTTCTTC. This gives the protein CASRTSRGDNEQFF.

The chain has TRBV7-2 and TRBJ2-3; 7 bases are a match to TRBD2. The CDR3 covers 14 residues. Germline lookup yields CDR1 SGHTA and CDR2 FQGNSA. Trimming took 1 base from V and 5 from J; bases not matched to a gene: 3. Here the CDR3 DNA reads TGTGCCAGCAGCTTAGGGCGGGAGAGAGATACGCAGTATTTT. Translation gives CASSLGRERDTQYF.

This clone was observed a handful of times. This same CDR3 is encoded by further DNA sequences in the sample. V usage is TRBV28 and J usage is TRBJ2-2; maybe TRBD2 (5 bases). The V end lost 7 bases, the J end lost 5 bases, and 11 bases lay between the germline ends. The CDR3 runs 13 residues. CDR1 and CDR2 from the germline V gene are MDHEN and SYDVKM. CDR3 sequence reads: CASKAEGTGELFF. The CDR3 nucleotides are TGTGCCAGCAAGGCTGAGGGAACCGGGGAGCTGTTTTTT. Combining the CDR3 with reference TRBV28 and TRBJ2-2 gives the whole variable domain DVKVTQSSRYLVKRTGEKVFLECVQDMDHENMFWYRQDPGLGLRLIYFSYDVKMKEKGDIPEGYSVSREKKERFSLILESASTNQTSMYLCASKAEGTGELFFGEGSRLTVL.

DNA of the CDR3: TGTGCCAGCAGCCGAGACAGGGGAGGTCATTCACCCCTCCACTTT. It is translated as CASSRDRGGHSPLHF. This rearrangement joins TRBV28 to TRBJ1-6, with 8 positions matching TRBD1. Looked up from germline, CDR1 is MDHEN and CDR2 is SYDVKM. The V gene end was trimmed by 6 bases and the J gene end by 8 bases; junction bases not matched to a gene: 9. The CDR3 runs to 15 residues.

The chain has TRBV11-2 and TRBJ1-2; D is perhaps TRBD1 (5 bases). Looked up from germline, CDR1 is SGHAT and CDR2 is FQNNGV. This CDR3 is 14 amino acids long. With 0 bases removed from V and 8 bases from J, the gap between germline ends came to 13 bases. The DNA for the CDR3 is TGTGCCAGCAGCTTAGAAGGAGGGGTGGGAGGCTACACCTTC. Protein: CASSLEGGVGGYTF.

The chain is built from TRBV27 and TRBJ2-2; TRBD1 matches 9 bases. Germline assignment: CDR1 MNHEY and CDR2 SMNVEV (reference sequence). The CDR3 has 16 amino acids. The V gene end was trimmed by 5 bases and the J gene end by 6 bases; junction bases not matched to a gene: 10. The CDR3 here is CASSPAGTGSPGELFF. For the CDR3, the DNA is TGTGCCAGCAGTCCCGCCGGGACAGGGAGTCCCGGGGAGCTGTTTTTT.

This clone appeared a single time. J is TRBJ1-1 and V is TRBV7-9, with 7 bases lining up with TRBD1. Germline CDR1 reads SEHNR; CDR2 reads FQNEAQ (reference sequence). Trimming removed 5 bases from V and 4 bases from J; junction bases left unmatched: 4. The CDR3 has 13 residues. CDR3 DNA: TGTGCCAGCAGCACCGCAGGGGGCACTGAAGCTTTCTTT. Its translation is CASSTAGGTEAFF.

This sequence joins TRBV6-2 or TRBV6-3 and TRBJ1-1; D is perhaps TRBD1 (5 bases). Germline-derived CDR1 and CDR2 are MNHEY and SVGEGT. The V and J ends lost 2 bases and 0 bases respectively, with 16 bases between them. There are 17 residues in the CDR3. CDR3: CASSYGWGQGLNTEAFF. The DNA of the CDR3 is TGTGCCAGCAGTTACGGGTGGGGTCAGGGCTTGAACACTGAAGCTTTCTTT.

This chain uses TRBV7-8 with TRBJ2-3; TRBD2 might be the D (6 bases). Trimming removed 5 bases at V and 2 bases at J, with 17 bases between. The CDR3 runs to 16 residues. The germline V gene encodes CDR1 SGHVS and CDR2 FQNEAQ. CDR3 protein: CASSPKEGRITDTQYF. For the CDR3, the DNA is TGTGCCAGCAGCCCCAAGGAGGGCCGGATCACAGATACGCAGTATTTT.

The CDR3 DNA is TGTGCCAGCAGCCCGGGAGCGGGGGCCCACACAGATACGCAGTATTTT. This encodes CASSPGAGAHTDTQYF. V and J are TRBV9 and TRBJ2-3; TRBD2 matches at 8 bases. This CDR3 contains 16 residues. From germline, CDR1 is SGDLS and CDR2 YYNGEE. The J segment lost 2 bases and the V segment lost 4 bases, leaving 9 bases of the junction unmatched. Using reference TRBV9 and TRBJ2-3 for the parts outside the CDR3, the full variable domain is DSGVTQTPKHLITATGQRVTLRCSPRSGDLSVYWYQQSLDQGLQFLIQYYNGEERAKGNILERFSAQQFPDLHSELNLSSLELGDSALYFCASSPGAGAHTDTQYFGPGTRLTVL.

The CDR3 sequence is CASSVNTEAFF. The CDR3 DNA reads TGTGCCAGCAGTGTAAACACTGAAGCTTTCTTT. The V and J genes are TRBV25-1 and TRBJ1-1; no definite D call. With 4 bases removed from V and 2 bases from J, the gap between germline ends came to 2 bases. CDR1 MGHDK and CDR2 SYGVNS come from the germline V gene. The CDR3 is 11 residues long.

The rearrangement links TRBV28 to TRBJ2-7, with 9 positions matching TRBD1. The germline V gene has CDR1 MDHEN and CDR2 SYDVKM. This CDR3 spans 19 amino acids. J lost 0 bases, V lost 5 bases, and 17 bases had no gene match. CDR3 sequence reads: CASSPGTGHFREDSYEQYF. CDR3 DNA: TGTGCCAGCAGTCCCGGGACAGGGCACTTTCGGGAGGACTCCTACGAGCAGTACTTC.

V and J are TRBV27 and TRBJ1-6; D might be TRBD1 (6 bases). V lost 5 bases and J 16 bases, leaving 18 bases between the germline ends. CDR1 is MNHEY, CDR2 SMNVEV, per germline (reference sequence). The CDR3 is 13 amino acids. CDR3 DNA sequence: TGTGCCAGCAGTCCCGGACAGCCACTCATTCTCCACTTT. Its protein is CASSPGQPLILHF.

This chain uses TRBV6-5 with TRBJ2-7, with a tentative D call TRBD1 (7 bases). The CDR3 is 13 amino acids. The V gene lost 8 bases and the J gene lost 4 bases, with 15 bases spanning the gap. Germline V gives CDR1 MNHEY, CDR2 SVGAGI. In DNA, the CDR3 is TGTGCCAGCCGGTGGCAGGGGGGTTACGAGCAGTACTTC. Encoded protein: CASRWQGGYEQYF.